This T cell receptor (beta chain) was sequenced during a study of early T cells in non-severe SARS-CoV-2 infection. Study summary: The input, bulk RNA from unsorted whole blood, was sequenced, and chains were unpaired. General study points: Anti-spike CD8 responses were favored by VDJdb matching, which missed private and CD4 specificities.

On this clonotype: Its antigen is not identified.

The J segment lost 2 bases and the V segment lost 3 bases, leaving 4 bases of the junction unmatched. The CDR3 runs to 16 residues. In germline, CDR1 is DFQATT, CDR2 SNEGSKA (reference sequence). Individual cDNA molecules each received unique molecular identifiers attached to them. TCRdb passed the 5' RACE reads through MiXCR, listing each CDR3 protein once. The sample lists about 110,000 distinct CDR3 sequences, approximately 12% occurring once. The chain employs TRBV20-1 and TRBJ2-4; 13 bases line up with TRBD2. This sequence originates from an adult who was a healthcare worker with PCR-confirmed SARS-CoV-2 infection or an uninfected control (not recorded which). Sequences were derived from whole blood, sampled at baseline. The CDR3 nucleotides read TGCAGTGCTAGTCGGACTAGCGGGGGTACCAAAAACATTCAGTACTTC. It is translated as CSASRTSGGTKNIQYF.